The sequence of this T cell receptor beta chain was determined in a study of immune evolution from preneoplasia to lung adenocarcinoma. Whole-study findings and limits: Later-stage lesions seemingly showed higher T cell density and diversity than normal lung. Top clone frequencies peaked in normal lung, apparently declining through invasive adenocarcinoma. T cell clonality was higher in KRAS-mutant than EGFR-mutant or wild-type nodules.

Resections took place in Japan or China from about 2013 to 2017. Profiling relied on immunoSEQ multiplex PCR, and the TCRdb table lists in-frame clones only, not all of them. The data contain around 12,000 clones, about four fifths of them seen just once; the ten biggest clones take up approximately 1.5%. This clone was counted between two and nine times. Antigen: not known. Trimming pared 5 bases from V and 7 bases from J, leaving 11 bases between. Germline CDR1 and CDR2: SGHTA and FQGTGA. The CDR3 runs 13 residues. This sequence joins TRBV7-3 and TRBJ2-2; no clear D gene. The origin of this receptor is a person aged 70 to 85 with lung adenocarcinoma. Material: FFPE minimally invasive lung adenocarcinoma tissue. The CDR3, as DNA: TGTGCCAGCAGCCCCCAGCGAATCGGGGAGCTGTTTTTT. It yields the protein CASSPQRIGELFF.